The 10 T cell receptor beta chains in this list originate from one sample, sequenced in a study of blood T cells in healthy people across ages. Together with a sample-barcoded 5' primer, a J-beta primer mix was included in a second PCR lasting about 6 to 11 cycles. From the 5' RACE reads, TCRdb called clonotypes with MiXCR, one entry per CDR3 protein. The table has 1.8 million or so distinct CDR3 sequences, approximately 39% seen once; the top ten hold 23%. The sample taken for sequencing was blood. Receptor source: a human donor in good health.

Here the CDR3 DNA reads TGTGCCAGCAGTCTCCTAACCGGGACAGGGGGCGGCTACACCTTC. Its protein product is CASSLLTGTGGGYTF. This rearrangement joins TRBV28 to TRBJ1-2; 12 bases fit TRBD1. Germline lookup yields CDR1 MDHEN and CDR2 SYDVKM. Trimming took 5 bases from V and 8 from J; bases not matched to a gene: 9. The length of the CDR3 is 15 residues.

V is TRBV20-1 and J is TRBJ2-4, with 11 positions matching TRBD2. The DNA end is a closer match to TRBJ2-5, so the J assignment may be wrong. Germline loops: CDR1 DFQATT, CDR2 SNEGSKA (reference sequence). This CDR3 has 16 residues. CDR3 in DNA: TGCAGTGCTAGAGATCAGACTAGCGGGACCCAAGAGACCCAGTACTTC. Translation: CSARDQTSGTQETQYF.

Only a few counts were recorded for this clonotype. The rearrangement uses TRBV2 and TRBJ1-2; 10 bases are a match to TRBD1. The CDR3 has 14 residues. The trim removed 4 bases at V and 4 bases at J, leaving 3 bases unmatched. CDR1 and CDR2 (germline): SNHLY, FYNNEI. In DNA, the CDR3 is TGTGCCAGCAGTGGGACAGGGGGGCCCTATGGCTACACCTTC. Its protein product is CASSGTGGPYGYTF.

V usage is TRBV7-3 and J usage is TRBJ2-3, with TRBD2 matching over 15 bases. This CDR3 has 17 residues. Trimming took 5 bases from V and 5 from J; bases not matched to a gene: 8. Germline V lookup: CDR1 SGHTA, CDR2 FQGTGA. The chain's CDR3 is CASSQWTSGGAVDTQYF. CDR3 nucleotide sequence: TGTGCCAGCAGCCAATGGACTAGCGGGGGGGCAGTAGATACGCAGTATTTT.

CDR3 residues: CASSQDRRRNSPLHF. CDR3 sequence (DNA): TGCGCCAGCAGCCAAGATCGAAGGCGCAATTCACCCCTCCACTTT. The chain uses TRBV4-3 and TRBJ1-6; D not resolved. Germline V gives CDR1 LGHNA, CDR2 YSLEER. The V gene lost 0 bases and the J gene lost 7 bases, with 10 bases spanning the gap. There are 15 residues in the CDR3.

The chain uses TRBV7-2 and TRBJ2-7; TRBD1 matches at 7 bases. This CDR3 is 16 amino acids long. Germline CDR1 and CDR2: SGHTA and FQGNSA. V lost 2 bases to trimming and J lost 2 bases; unmatched junction nucleotides: 9. CDR3 region: CASSLPGQAVTYEQYF. DNA for the CDR3: TGTGCCAGCAGCTTACCCGGACAGGCCGTAACCTACGAGCAGTACTTC. Based on the CDR3 plus reference TRBV7-2 and TRBJ2-7, the full variable domain is GAGVSQSPSNKVTEKGKDVELRCDPISGHTALYWYRQSLGQGLEFLIYFQGNSAPDKSGLPSDRFSAERTGGSVSTLTIQRTQQEDSAVYLCASSLPGQAVTYEQYFGPGTRLTVT.

This clonotype appeared a few times. This chain uses TRBV20-1 with TRBJ1-1; TRBD1 matches 8 bases. CDR1 is DFQATT and CDR2 is SNEGSKA in the germline V gene (reference sequence). Trimming took 2 bases from V and 5 from J; bases not matched to a gene: 7. This CDR3 has 14 amino acids. The CDR3: CSARLDRVRTEAFF. The CDR3 nucleotides read TGCAGTGCTAGATTGGACAGGGTACGAACTGAAGCTTTCTTT.

The chain uses TRBV4-2 and TRBJ2-3, with 10 bases identical to TRBD2. Germline lookup yields CDR1 LGHNA and CDR2 YNFKEQ. V lost 0 bases, J lost 5 bases, and 5 bases stayed unmatched. CDR3 length equals 16 residues. In nucleotides, the CDR3 is TGTGCCAGCAGCCAAGAGACGAGCGGGAGGGGAGATACGCAGTATTTT. It codes for CASSQETSGRGDTQYF.

This clonotype was seen more than once but under ten times. The chain recombines TRBV6-2 or TRBV6-3 with TRBJ1-1; D not certain. Germline V gene data show CDR1 as MNHEY and CDR2 as SVGEGT. CDR3 length equals 13 residues. Trimming removed 7 bases from V and 5 bases from J, with 14 bases in between. The CDR3 DNA follows: TGTGCCAGCATTTGGGCTGTAGGGACTGAAGCTTTCTTT. Protein product: CASIWAVGTEAFF.

This clonotype turned up a few times. The chain couples TRBV6-1 to TRBJ2-3, with TRBD2 matching over 10 bases. Per the germline V gene, CDR1 is MNHNS and CDR2 is SASEGT. The CDR3 has 17 residues. After removal of 6 bases from V and 6 bases from J, the junction contained 15 bases not matched to a gene. CDR3 sequence: CASSRSSGGEIPDTQYF. In DNA form, the CDR3 reads TGTGCCAGCAGCCGATCTAGCGGGGGAGAGATACCCGATACGCAGTATTTT.